The clone carrying this TCR beta chain was detected a few times. The sample is drawn from a study of cytomegalovirus exposure and HLA in healthy donors. The germline V gene has CDR1 MNHEY and CDR2 SMNVEV (reference sequence). Losses at the gene ends were 7 bases for V and 8 bases for J; bases not matched to a gene: 10. The CDR3 length is 13 residues. Amplification used 60 Vbeta primers and 13 Jbeta primers. The protocol was immunoSEQ multiplex PCR, while the TCRdb copy is restricted to in-frame clones and leaves out a portion. Here the sample spans some 170,000 clones, around 79% being singletons. Sequencing used PBMCs. The J gene is TRBJ1-2, the V gene TRBV27; 7 bases map to TRBD1. The TCR originated in a man aged 35-49 years in good health and CMV-seronegative. The CDR3 loop reads CASKPQGGGGYTF. The DNA of the CDR3 is TGTGCCAGCAAACCCCAAGGGGGCGGAGGCTACACCTTC.